The TCR beta chain described here comes from a study of cytomegalovirus exposure and HLA in healthy donors. Findings and limits, study-wide: DRB1 showed the most TCR associations and HLA-C the fewest in a later analysis, as rates varied by HLA locus. In a later analysis, HLA-associated TCR beta chains were more clonally expanded than equally common others.

On this clone: Its target is unknown.

This CDR3 is 19 amino acids long. V shed 2 bases and J 8 bases; nucleotides not matched to a gene: 14. CDR1 KGHSH and CDR2 LQKENI come from the germline V gene. Primers included in the PCR were 60 Vbeta and 13 Jbeta primers. Sequencing was performed with immunoSEQ multiplex PCR; in TCRdb, only in-frame clones are kept and a portion is missing. The sample contains 120,000 to 150,000 clones, around 90% of which appear only once. This sequence originates from a woman aged 40-49 years in good health and CMV-seronegative. J is TRBJ2-6 and V is TRBV18; 11 nucleotides line up with TRBD1. Sequencing input: PBMCs. The CDR3 protein is CASSPNYQGQGAGTNVLTF. CDR3 DNA: TGTGCCAGCTCACCAAACTACCAAGGACAGGGGGCGGGGACCAACGTCCTGACTTTC.